The source of this TCR beta chain is a study of vaccination and CD4 T cells after COVID-19. Cultured CD4+ T cell DNA underwent sequencing with the Oncomine TCR Beta short-read assay. MiXCR, applied by TCRdb to the PCR reads, yields one record per CDR3 protein. The sample yields approximately 16,000 distinct CDR3 sequences, 70% to 75% seen once. Study-level points and caveats: The median number of SARS-CoV-2-reactive clonotypes increased from about 20 to 38, a change that did not reach significance.

Unmatched junction bases numbered 23, after V lost 5 bases and J lost 6 bases. This CDR3 has 20 residues. Per the germline V gene, CDR1 is KGHDR and CDR2 is SFDVKD. As for treatment: approximately 10-day PBMC culture with coronavirus spike peptide pools or control peptides (ViraFEST assay). With regard to this clonotype: Its antigen is unidentified.

The rearrangement uses TRBV24-1 and TRBJ2-2, with 7 bases aligning to TRBD1. The sequence was obtained from a human donor who had recovered from COVID-19. The material sequenced was CD4+ T cells from blood, cultured in vitro. This CDR3 reads CATSAPNPLSGQPYSGELFF. CDR3 bases: TGTGCCACCAGTGCTCCGAACCCTCTTTCGGGACAGCCCTACTCCGGGGAGCTGTTTTTT.